What follows are 27 T cell receptor beta chains derived from one specimen sequenced in a study of T cell changes during pregnancy in multiple sclerosis. Repertoires were generated with immunoSEQ multiplex PCR, while TCRdb's copy carries only in-frame clones and drops some. This repertoire shows some 77,000 clones, 89% found once; its top ten account for approximately 1.9%. Specimen: peripheral blood, collected before pregnancy. These receptors all stem from a female donor with multiple sclerosis, enrolled in a pregnancy study.

This rearrangement joins TRBV9 to TRBJ1-1, with D possibly TRBD1 on 5 matching bases. This CDR3 spans 15 amino acids. V was pared by 3 bases and J by 5 bases, with 17 bases between. Germline CDR1 SGDLS, CDR2 YYNGEE. The DNA of the CDR3 is TGTGCCAGCAGCGCCCTGGGGGGGGGTTTTACTGAAGCTTTCTTT. Encoded protein: CASSALGGGFTEAFF.

The gene calls are TRBV5-1 and TRBJ1-4; 11 nucleotides line up with TRBD1. CDR3 length: 15 residues. Germline V gives CDR1 SGHRS, CDR2 YFSETQ. Trimming took 0 bases from V and 8 from J; bases not matched to a gene: 3. The CDR3 reads CASSLEGQGGEKLFF. The CDR3 nucleotides read TGCGCCAGCAGCTTGGAGGGACAGGGGGGAGAAAAACTGTTTTTT.

The V and J genes are TRBV2 and TRBJ2-7; a possible D gene is TRBD2 (7 bases). Trimming pared 6 bases from V and 5 bases from J, leaving 17 bases between. Looked up from germline, CDR1 is SNHLY and CDR2 is FYNNEI. CDR3 size: 14 residues. The CDR3 coding sequence is TGTGCCAGCAGCTACGAGGGGGGGGTGAACGAGCAGTACTTC. This translates into CASSYEGGVNEQYF.

The chain couples TRBV9 to TRBJ1-1; unclear D gene. Trimming stripped 0 bases from V and 4 bases from J, with 10 bases between. Per the germline V gene, CDR1 is SGDLS and CDR2 is YYNGEE. The CDR3 is 14 amino acids. The CDR3 DNA sequence: TGTGCCAGCAGCGTAGGGTCTTTCGGCACTGAAGCTTTCTTT. Translation: CASSVGSFGTEAFF. Together with reference TRBV9 and TRBJ1-1, the CDR3 gives the full variable domain: DSGVTQTPKHLITATGQRVTLRCSPRSGDLSVYWYQQSLDQGLQFLIQYYNGEERAKGNILERFSAQQFPDLHSELNLSSLELGDSALYFCASSVGSFGTEAFFGQGTRLTVV.

This chain connects TRBV2 to TRBJ1-2; no definite D call. The V end lost 9 bases, the J end lost 5 bases, and 13 bases lay between the germline ends. There are 12 residues in the CDR3. Germline-derived CDR1 and CDR2 are SNHLY and FYNNEI. For the CDR3, the DNA is TGTGCCAGTCGACCGGAGAATTATGGCTACACCTTC. Residues: CASRPENYGYTF.

The chain carries TRBV18 and TRBJ2-5; TRBD1 might be the D (6 bases). Germline V gene sequence: CDR1 KGHSH, CDR2 LQKENI. Between the trimmed V and J ends, which lost 2 bases and 7 bases, there was a span of 11 bases. This CDR3 is built from 13 residues. Here the CDR3 reads CASSPDRPGTQYF. The CDR3 nucleotides are TGTGCCAGCTCACCAGACAGGCCAGGGACCCAGTACTTC.

This chain uses TRBV27 with TRBJ2-2, with a weak D call TRBD1 (5 bases). The CDR3 length is 12 residues. Germline assignment: CDR1 MNHEY and CDR2 SMNVEV (reference sequence). Trimming removed 6 bases from V and 6 bases from J, with 8 bases in between. CDR3 sequence reads: CASRTQAGELFF. The CDR3 DNA reads as TGTGCCAGCAGGACACAGGCCGGGGAGCTGTTTTTT.

The rearrangement links TRBV30 to TRBJ1-6; D ambiguous. V lost 5 bases, J lost 13 bases, and 12 bases lay in between. CDR3 length: 11 residues. Per the germline V gene, CDR1 is GTSNPN and CDR2 is SVGIG (reference sequence). The CDR3 DNA is TGTGCCTGGGCCACCGGGAGGCCCCTCCACTTT. Translation: CAWATGRPLHF.

The chain has TRBV4-3 and TRBJ2-1; TRBD2 matches at 10 bases. V shed 5 bases, J shed 8 bases, and the junction held 21 bases outside the gene matches. Germline CDR1 LGHNA, CDR2 YSLEER. The CDR3 sequence is 19 residues long. The CDR3 bases are TGCGCCAGCAGCAGAAACTTGGGGCTAGCGGGGGCCTCTTACTATGAGCAGTTCTTC. The encoded protein is CASSRNLGLAGASYYEQFF.

The chain has TRBV6-1 and TRBJ1-1, with TRBD1 matching 8 bases. In germline, CDR1 is MNHNS, CDR2 SASEGT. CDR3 length equals 15 residues. V lost 0 bases and J lost 4; bases outside the gene matches: 4. Here the CDR3 reads CASSEADDRGTEAFF. The CDR3, as DNA: TGTGCCAGCAGTGAAGCAGACGACAGGGGCACTGAAGCTTTCTTT.

The CDR3 here is CASRKNRGQYEQYF. CDR3 sequence (DNA): TGTGCCAGCAGGAAAAACAGGGGACAATACGAGCAGTACTTC. The chain has TRBV27 and TRBJ2-7; 7 positions match TRBD1. This CDR3 has 14 residues. Germline lookup yields CDR1 MNHEY and CDR2 SMNVEV (reference sequence). Germline trimming cut 6 bases from V and 4 bases from J; bases unmatched to any gene: 9.

The chain carries TRBV15 and TRBJ2-7; no clear D gene. This CDR3 spans 15 amino acids. The ends were cut back, 0 bases at V and 2 bases at J, with 11 bases in the middle. The germline CDR1 and CDR2 sequences are LNHNV and YYDKDF (reference sequence). The CDR3 sequence is CATSRDRDSAYEQYF. The CDR3 DNA reads TGTGCCACCAGCAGAGATCGAGACTCTGCCTACGAGCAGTACTTC. Full variable domain (missing parts from reference TRBV15 and TRBJ2-7): DAMVIQNPRYQVTQFGKPVTLSCSQTLNHNVMYWYQQKSSQAPKLLFHYYDKDFNNEADTPDNFQSRRPNTSFCFLDIRSPGLGDTAMYLCATSRDRDSAYEQYFGPGTRLTVT.

V and J are TRBV2 and TRBJ1-2; 8 positions match TRBD1. The germline V gene has CDR1 SNHLY and CDR2 FYNNEI. Unmatched junction bases numbered 9, after V lost 7 bases and J lost 8 bases. The CDR3 runs to 13 residues. Written as DNA, the CDR3 is TGTGCCAGCACCCTCCAGACAGGGGCCGGCTACACCTTC. Amino acid sequence: CASTLQTGAGYTF.

The genes are TRBV7-8 and TRBJ1-1, with 8 bases lining up with TRBD1. CDR1 SGHVS and CDR2 FQNEAQ come from the germline V gene. V gave up 5 bases and J gave up 2 bases; unmatched junction bases: 13. This CDR3 region has 17 residues. DNA for the CDR3: TGTGCCAGCAGCCTAAGGGCGGCGACAGGGGATAACACTGAAGCTTTCTTT. As protein: CASSLRAATGDNTEAFF.

This clone appeared a single time. The V call is TRBV6-5, the J call TRBJ1-2, with D possibly being TRBD1 (5 bases). From germline, CDR1 is MNHEY and CDR2 SVGAGI. V lost 2 bases to trimming and J lost 4 bases, with 14 bases between them. The CDR3 loop spans 15 amino acids. The CDR3 bases are TGTGCCAGCAGTTACGCGTCAGGGCTAAGCTATGGCTACACCTTC. This gives the protein CASSYASGLSYGYTF.

The rearrangement links TRBV6-5 to TRBJ1-1; the D gene is possibly TRBD1 (5 bases). Germline V gene sequence: CDR1 MNHEY, CDR2 SVGAGI. Trimming shortened V by 6 bases and J by 5 bases, and 16 bases separated the two germline ends. The CDR3 is made up of 14 amino acids. The CDR3 reads CASSHSGGGTEAFF. In nucleotides, the CDR3 is TGTGCCAGCAGCCACAGCGGGGGTGGGACTGAAGCTTTCTTT.

The V call is TRBV4-1, the J call TRBJ1-4; TRBD1 might be the D (5 bases). Trimming shortened V by 3 bases and J by 0 bases, and 17 bases separated the two germline ends. The CDR3 has 18 residues. The V gene's germline CDR1 is MGHRA and CDR2 YSYEKL. This CDR3 is CASSHPLGGGATNEKLFF. Written as DNA, the CDR3 is TGCGCCAGCAGCCACCCCCTGGGGGGAGGCGCAACTAATGAAAAACTGTTTTTT.

CDR3: CASSLEGQGMILDTGELFF. The CDR3 DNA sequence: TGTGCCAGCAGCTTAGAAGGACAGGGAATGATTTTGGACACCGGGGAGCTGTTTTTT. This chain links TRBV11-2 with TRBJ2-2; 8 nucleotides line up with TRBD1. From germline, CDR1 is SGHAT and CDR2 FQNNGV. The CDR3 totals 19 residues. With 0 bases clipped from V and 3 bases from J, the junction kept 12 bases outside the gene matches.

This clone has only a few counts. The genes are TRBV2 and TRBJ1-6; no firm D call. The CDR3 loop spans 13 amino acids. V lost 3 bases to trimming and J lost 8 bases, with 8 bases between them. Germline V gene sequence: CDR1 SNHLY, CDR2 FYNNEI. The CDR3 loop reads CASSDEAHSPLHF. CDR3 DNA sequence: TGTGCCAGCAGTGACGAGGCGCATTCACCCCTCCACTTT.

This chain joins TRBV11-3 and TRBJ2-2, with 7 bases lining up with TRBD2. CDR3 length: 16 amino acids. Per germline, CDR1 SGHNT and CDR2 YENEEA. Trimming took 4 bases from V and 2 from J; bases not matched to a gene: 7. DNA of the CDR3: TGTGCCAGCAGCTCTCTACCGGGGGGAAACACCGGGGAGCTGTTTTTT. Its protein product is CASSSLPGGNTGELFF.

The rearrangement joins TRBV19 to TRBJ1-5; 10 nucleotides match TRBD1. V shed 8 bases and J 5 bases; nucleotides not matched to a gene: 6. The germline gives CDR1 LNHDA, CDR2 SQIVND (reference sequence). CDR3 size: 14 residues. CDR3 DNA: TGTGCCAGTCAACCGGGACAGGGGTATCAGCCCCAGCATTTT. This encodes CASQPGQGYQPQHF.

V and J are TRBV28 and TRBJ1-4, with 8 positions matching TRBD1. The trim removed 10 bases at V and 5 bases at J, leaving 3 bases unmatched. Germline V gene lookup returns CDR1 MDHEN and CDR2 SYDVKM. The CDR3 sequence is 12 residues long. The CDR3 region is CAINRGNEKLFF. The CDR3 DNA sequence: TGTGCCATCAACAGGGGGAATGAAAAACTGTTTTTT.

The chain has TRBV5-6 and TRBJ2-7; 9 bases map to TRBD1. Trimming cost V 4 bases and J 3 bases; bases outside gene matches: 5. The CDR3 spans 14 residues. Germline loops: CDR1 SGHDT, CDR2 YYEEEE. The CDR3 sequence: CASSAGTGLYEQYF. In DNA, the CDR3 is TGTGCCAGCAGCGCGGGGACAGGGCTCTACGAGCAGTACTTC. The whole variable domain, filled in from reference TRBV5-6 and TRBJ2-7, reads DAGVTQSPTHLIKTRGQQVTLRCSPKSGHDTVSWYQQALGQGPQFIFQYYEEEERQRGNFPDRFSGHQFPNYSSELNVNALLLGDSALYLCASSAGTGLYEQYFGPGTRLTVT.

The V call is TRBV2, the J call TRBJ2-7; TRBD1 matches at 7 bases. V was pared by 0 bases and J by 3 bases, with 8 bases of the junction left unmatched. The length of the CDR3 is 16 residues. The germline V gene encodes CDR1 SNHLY and CDR2 FYNNEI. CDR3 nucleotides: TGTGCCAGCAGTGAAGCCCCACGTACAGGGGACTACGAGCAGTACTTC. Protein sequence: CASSEAPRTGDYEQYF. Using reference TRBV2 and TRBJ2-7 for the parts outside the CDR3, the full variable domain is EPEVTQTPSHQVTQMGQEVILRCVPISNHLYFYWYRQILGQKVEFLVSFYNNEISEKSEIFDDQFSVERPDGSNFTLKIRSTKLEDSAMYFCASSEAPRTGDYEQYFGPGTRLTVT.

This rearrangement joins TRBV9 to TRBJ1-3, with D maybe TRBD1 (6 bases). The CDR3 has 16 amino acids. Trimming stripped 3 bases from V and 0 bases from J, with 13 bases between. CDR1 and CDR2 (germline): SGDLS, YYNGEE. CDR3 coding DNA: TGTGCCAGCAGCGACCCCAGGGGAGTCTCTGGAAACACCATATATTTT. This codes for CASSDPRGVSGNTIYF.

In its sample, this clone was seen once. This CDR3 reads CASGQVNYGYTF. The CDR3 nucleotides read TGTGCCAGCGGACAGGTTAACTATGGCTACACCTTC. The J gene is TRBJ1-2, the V gene TRBV9; 7 nucleotides match TRBD1. V lost 7 bases and J lost 1; bases outside the gene matches: 1. Per germline, CDR1 SGDLS and CDR2 YYNGEE. The length of the CDR3 is 12 residues.

The chain has TRBV7-3 and TRBJ2-1, with a tentative D call TRBD2 (6 bases). The V gene lost 1 base and the J gene lost 3 bases, with 22 bases spanning the gap. CDR1 and CDR2 (germline): SGHTA, FQGTGA. This CDR3 spans 19 amino acids. The CDR3, as DNA: TGTGCCAGCAGCTTAAGAACGGGGGAGGTCTTCCCCTTCTACAATGAGCAGTTCTTC. Its protein product is CASSLRTGEVFPFYNEQFF. Variable domain in full (rest from reference TRBV7-3 and TRBJ2-1): GAGVSQTPSNKVTEKGKYVELRCDPISGHTALYWYRQSLGQGPEFLIYFQGTGAADDSGLPNDRFFAVRPEGSVSTLKIQRTERGDSAVYLCASSLRTGEVFPFYNEQFFGPGTRLTVL.